This T cell receptor beta chain comes out of a study of PD-L1 blockade in urothelial cancer. About the research overall: Men with urothelial cancer arising in the bladder made up most of the 29 patients. T cells were recovered from blood samples at a median of roughly 150,000. The number of prior chemotherapy regimens per patient was 0 to 3.

CDR1 is SGHAT, CDR2 FQNNGV, per germline. Trimming removed 0 bases from V and 8 bases from J; junction bases left unmatched: 17. This CDR3 is built from 18 residues. Described time point: peripheral blood 6 weeks after treatment start. Samples were collected from each patient before treatment and during treatment. Each patient gave between 1 and 8 of them in total. The repertoire was sequenced with immunoSEQ multiplex PCR; TCRdb's copy has only in-frame clones and lacks some. The repertoire holds 41,000 or so clones, 85% seen once, with about 2.5% in the top ten. This sample comprised PBMCs, obtained around atezolizumab (anti-PD-L1) treatment. The chain joins TRBV11-2 to TRBJ1-2, with 8 bases fitting TRBD1. This TCR was sampled from a man aged 65 to 85 with urothelial cancer. CDR3 region: CASSLDYTYRRTGLGYTF. The CDR3, as DNA: TGTGCCAGCAGCTTAGATTATACTTACCGAAGGACAGGGCTGGGCTACACCTTC. Combining the CDR3 with reference TRBV11-2 and TRBJ1-2 gives the whole variable domain EAGVAQSPRYKIIEKRQSVAFWCNPISGHATLYWYQQILGQGPKLLIQFQNNGVVDDSQLPKDRFSAERLKGVDSTLKIQPAKLEDSAVYLCASSLDYTYRRTGLGYTFGSGTRLTVV.